The 27 T cell receptor beta chains below all came from one sample that was sequenced in a study of brain T cells in children with intractable seizures. The repertoire was sequenced with immunoSEQ multiplex PCR; TCRdb's copy has only in-frame clones and lacks some. The table lists 300,000 to 400,000 clones, roughly 92% of them singletons, with roughly 5.8% in the top ten. Indicated time point: blood from clinic visit 5 months post-surgery; TSC patient then seizure free. The input for sequencing was peripheral blood, taken roughly 5 months after surgery. Receptors originate from a boy less than two years old with tuberous sclerosis and intractable seizures.

The J gene is TRBJ1-3, the V gene TRBV28; 7 bases are a match to TRBD1. V lost 4 bases, J lost 2 bases, and 8 bases stayed unmatched. The CDR3 consists of 16 residues. Germline CDR1 reads MDHEN; CDR2 reads SYDVKM. The CDR3 DNA reads as TGTGCCAGCAGTTACGCCGGGACAGCTACTGGAAACACCATATATTTT. Amino acids: CASSYAGTATGNTIYF.

This sequence joins TRBV13 and TRBJ2-3; 8 nucleotides line up with TRBD1. The length of the CDR3 is 15 residues. The V segment lost 1 base and the J segment 4 bases; nucleotides outside the gene matches: 4. Germline lookup yields CDR1 PRHDT and CDR2 FYEKMQ (reference sequence). The DNA of the CDR3 is TGTGCCAGCAGCTTAGTCGGCAGGGGGCCAGATACGCAGTATTTT. Translating gives CASSLVGRGPDTQYF.

This clone came up once. The same CDR3 also results from other DNA sequences found in this sample. The V gene is TRBV5-6, the J gene TRBJ2-7; D is uncertain. Per the germline V gene, CDR1 is SGHDT and CDR2 is YYEEEE. V lost 0 bases, J lost 3 bases, and 4 bases lay in between. The CDR3 has 12 residues. The CDR3 loop is CASSLGGYEQYF. CDR3 coding DNA: TGTGCCAGCAGCTTGGGCGGCTACGAGCAGTACTTC.

The chain recombines TRBV4-2 with TRBJ1-5, with a weak D call TRBD1 (6 bases). The CDR3 loop spans 17 amino acids. Germline CDR1 reads LGHNA; CDR2 reads YNFKEQ. The V end lost 0 bases, the J end lost 3 bases, and 15 bases lay between the germline ends. CDR3 bases: TGTGCCAGCAGCCAAGATGCCCCGGGGGCTCTCAATCAGCCCCAGCATTTT. It codes for CASSQDAPGALNQPQHF.

The chain combines TRBV4-2 with TRBJ1-4; TRBD1 aligns across 8 bases. CDR1 LGHNA and CDR2 YNFKEQ come from the germline V gene. The J segment lost 12 bases and the V segment lost 1 base, leaving 7 bases of the junction unmatched. The CDR3 has 14 amino acids. The CDR3 region is CASSQGDRGFELFF. CDR3 nucleotide sequence: TGTGCCAGCAGCCAAGGAGACAGGGGATTCGAACTGTTTTTT.

This clone was observed once. This chain joins TRBV29-1 and TRBJ2-6, with D unresolved. Trimming shortened V by 6 bases and J by 2 bases, and 8 bases separated the two germline ends. Germline V gives CDR1 SQVTM, CDR2 ANQGSEA. This CDR3 region has 13 residues. The CDR3 DNA is TGCAGCGTCGAGGTAACTGGGGCCAACGTCCTGACTTTC. Its protein is CSVEVTGANVLTF.

The chain is built from TRBV3-1 (or the pseudogene TRBV3-2) and TRBJ2-7; 10 positions agree with TRBD2. Trimming at V came to 2 bases and at J to 1 base, leaving 8 bases not matched to a gene. Germline CDR1 and CDR2: LGHDT and YNNKEL (reference sequence). CDR3 size: 17 residues. The CDR3 DNA sequence: TGTGCCAGCAGCCAAACCCACACGACTAGCGGGTCCTACGAGCAGTACTTC. Amino acids: CASSQTHTTSGSYEQYF.

The chain recombines TRBV29-1 with TRBJ2-2; no clear D. The CDR3 sequence is 13 residues long. Germline CDR1 and CDR2: SQVTM and ANQGSEA. V was trimmed by 5 bases and J by 0 bases, leaving 7 bases between them. The CDR3 protein is CSVSDPNTGELFF. The CDR3 DNA reads as TGCAGCGTTAGCGATCCGAACACCGGGGAGCTGTTTTTT.

The CDR3 protein is CSVATLAGEETGELFF. The CDR3 nucleotides are TGCAGCGTTGCGACTCTAGCGGGAGAGGAAACCGGGGAGCTGTTTTTT. The chain recombines TRBV29-1 with TRBJ2-2, with TRBD2 matching 10 bases. This CDR3 is built from 16 residues. CDR1 and CDR2 from the germline V gene are SQVTM and ANQGSEA. V was pared by 4 bases and J by 5 bases, with 10 bases of the junction left unmatched.

CDR3 residues: CASNLGTGGTGELFF. The CDR3 coding sequence is TGTGCCAGCAACCTTGGGACAGGGGGAACCGGGGAGCTGTTTTTT. The chain recombines TRBV9 with TRBJ2-2, with TRBD1 matching 11 bases. After removal of 6 bases from V and 5 bases from J, the junction contained 6 bases not matched to a gene. The CDR3 is 15 amino acids. The V gene's germline CDR1 is SGDLS and CDR2 YYNGEE.

This clone was observed a single time. The chain links TRBV4-1 to TRBJ2-2; D possibly corresponds to TRBD2 (6 bases). V lost 1 base and J 3 bases, leaving 18 bases between the germline ends. The CDR3 consists of 18 residues. Germline-derived CDR1 and CDR2 are MGHRA and YSYEKL. CDR3 DNA sequence: TGCGCCAGCAGCCAAGTCAGCGGTAGCGGATTTTACACCGGGGAGCTGTTTTTT. Translation: CASSQVSGSGFYTGELFF.

V is TRBV19 and J is TRBJ1-4; D is possibly TRBD1 (5 bases). The CDR3 is made up of 16 amino acids. Trimming pared 3 bases from V and 7 bases from J, leaving 18 bases between. Germline-derived CDR1 and CDR2 are LNHDA and SQIVND (reference sequence). In DNA form, the CDR3 reads TGTGCCAGTAGTATCCCCCCTTTGGGGGTAGCTGAAAAACTGTTTTTT. This encodes CASSIPPLGVAEKLFF.

The chain couples TRBV5-4 to TRBJ1-6; D not resolved. V was clipped by 3 bases and J by 0 bases, with 10 bases between them. The CDR3 runs 16 residues. Per germline, CDR1 SGHNT and CDR2 YYREEE (reference sequence). The CDR3 loop reads CASSSPSSSYNSPLHF. The CDR3 bases are TGTGCCAGCAGCTCCCCTTCAAGCTCCTATAATTCACCCCTCCACTTT.

The chain recombines TRBV7-8 with TRBJ1-2; 7 bases map to TRBD1. The germline CDR1 and CDR2 sequences are SGHVS and FQNEAQ. J gave up 8 bases and V 5 bases, and 8 bases lay outside the gene matches. This CDR3 comprises 13 residues. CDR3 in DNA: TGTGCCAGCAGCCGTGGACAGGAGGGAGGCTACACCTTC. Protein: CASSRGQEGGYTF.

The rearrangement joins TRBV11-3 to TRBJ1-1; the match to TRBD1 covers 9 bases. Trimming cost V 0 bases and J 5 bases; bases outside gene matches: 7. Germline V gene lookup returns CDR1 SGHNT and CDR2 YENEEA. The CDR3 is made up of 16 amino acids. Here the CDR3 reads CASSLEVGQGWTEAFF. The CDR3, as DNA: TGTGCCAGCAGCTTAGAAGTTGGACAGGGGTGGACTGAAGCTTTCTTT.

The chain is built from TRBV5-1 and TRBJ2-1; TRBD2 matches at 10 bases. CDR3 length equals 15 residues. The germline V gene has CDR1 SGHRS and CDR2 YFSETQ. With 3 bases clipped from V and 0 bases from J, the junction kept 0 bases outside the gene matches. This CDR3 reads CASSSSGSSYNEQFF. The CDR3 DNA sequence: TGCGCCAGCAGCTCTAGCGGGAGCTCCTACAATGAGCAGTTCTTC.

The CDR3 nucleotides read TGTGCCAGCAGCTTACGGAGGAGTCGCACAGATACGCAGTATTTT. It codes for CASSLRRSRTDTQYF. V usage is TRBV11-3 and J usage is TRBJ2-3; a possible D gene is TRBD2 (5 bases). The CDR3 consists of 15 residues. Germline V gene sequence: CDR1 SGHNT, CDR2 YENEEA. Trimming took 2 bases from V and 1 from J, leaving 10 bases between them.

CDR3 sequence reads: CASSFLTSGRSISYNEQFF. CDR3 in DNA: TGCGCCAGCAGCTTCCTCACTAGCGGGAGAAGTATATCCTACAATGAGCAGTTCTTC. V gene TRBV5-1 combines with J gene TRBJ2-1; 11 bases agree with TRBD2. Unmatched junction bases numbered 11, after V lost 2 bases and J lost 1 base. The CDR3 is 19 residues long. Germline-derived CDR1 and CDR2 are SGHRS and YFSETQ.

J is TRBJ2-1 and V is TRBV3-1 (or the pseudogene TRBV3-2); D unresolved. Germline V gene lookup returns CDR1 LGHDT and CDR2 YNNKEL (reference sequence). Deletions cut 0 bases from V and 11 bases from J, with 8 bases between. The CDR3 has 12 residues. CDR3 nucleotides: TGTGCCAGCAGCCAAGATGGAAGGAAGCAGTTCTTC. It codes for CASSQDGRKQFF.

This chain uses TRBV19 with TRBJ1-6; TRBD1 might be the D (5 bases). Germline CDR1 is LNHDA and CDR2 is SQIVND (reference sequence). V was pared by 7 bases and J by 10 bases, with 20 bases between. CDR3 size: 15 residues. The CDR3 loop is CASTTGTPRRSPLHF. The CDR3 region has the DNA TGTGCCAGTACCACTGGGACCCCCAGACGGTCACCCCTCCACTTT.

The rearrangement joins TRBV5-1 to TRBJ2-3, with 7 bases fitting TRBD1. The CDR3 extends over 14 amino acids. Germline trimming cut 7 bases from V and 3 bases from J; bases unmatched to any gene: 8. Germline CDR1 is SGHRS and CDR2 is YFSETQ. CDR3 residues: CASVPTGPTDTQYF. The DNA of the CDR3 is TGCGCCAGCGTACCGACAGGGCCAACAGATACGCAGTATTTT. Full variable domain (rest looked up from reference TRBV5-1 and TRBJ2-3): KAGVTQTPRYLIKTRGQQVTLSCSPISGHRSVSWYQQTPGQGLQFLFEYFSETQRNKGNFPGRFSGRQFSNSRSEMNVSTLELGDSALYLCASVPTGPTDTQYFGPGTRLTVL.

J is TRBJ1-3 and V is TRBV28, with 7 bases that match TRBD1. V lost 7 bases to trimming and J lost 4 bases; unmatched junction nucleotides: 13. CDR3 size: 16 residues. Germline V lookup: CDR1 MDHEN, CDR2 SYDVKM. In DNA form, the CDR3 reads TGTGCCAGCACTAAAACCCAGGGGGGGGTCGGAAACACCATATATTTT. As protein: CASTKTQGGVGNTIYF.

The chain links TRBV7-9 to TRBJ1-2; D remains ambiguous. This CDR3 comprises 12 residues. Germline V gives CDR1 SEHNR, CDR2 FQNEAQ (reference sequence). With 1 base removed from V and 5 bases from J, the gap between germline ends came to 5 bases. Here the CDR3 reads CASSLDTYGYTF. CDR3 sequence (DNA): TGTGCCAGCAGCTTAGACACTTATGGCTACACCTTC.

The rearrangement uses TRBV6-5 and TRBJ2-1; D tentatively reads TRBD1 or TRBD2 (5 bases each). Trimming removed 10 bases at V and 8 bases at J, with 24 bases between. Germline V gene sequence: CDR1 MNHEY, CDR2 SVGAGI. The CDR3 loop spans 15 amino acids. DNA for the CDR3: TGTGCCACCGACCGGGACCAACGATTTCATGATGAGCAGTTCTTC. Its translation is CATDRDQRFHDEQFF.

This chain links TRBV9 with TRBJ2-7, with a possible D match to TRBD2 (5 bases). This CDR3 is built from 14 residues. V was cut by 4 bases and J by 2 bases, with 13 bases left in between. In germline, CDR1 is SGDLS, CDR2 YYNGEE. Here the CDR3 reads CASSHGSGAYEQYF. The CDR3 region has the DNA TGTGCCAGCAGCCATGGGAGTGGGGCCTACGAGCAGTACTTC.

The DNA for the CDR3 is TGTGCCAGCAGCCGGGGGCAGGGTATGACCGGGGAGCTGTTTTTT. Amino acids: CASSRGQGMTGELFF. The chain joins TRBV11-3 to TRBJ2-2; D may be TRBD1 or TRBD2 (6 bases each). Per germline, CDR1 SGHNT and CDR2 YENEEA. The CDR3 loop spans 15 amino acids. The V gene lost 5 bases and the J gene lost 5 bases, with 15 bases spanning the gap. The complete variable domain, with remaining parts taken from reference TRBV11-3 and TRBJ2-2, reads EAGVVQSPRYKIIEKKQPVAFWCNPISGHNTLYWYLQNLGQGPELLIRYENEEAVDDSQLPKDRFSAERLKGVDSTLKIQPAELGDSAVYLCASSRGQGMTGELFFGEGSRLTVL.

V and J are TRBV5-5 and TRBJ2-7; D is ambiguous. Germline V gene sequence: CDR1 SGHKS, CDR2 YYEKEE (reference sequence). V lost 2 bases, J lost 1 base, and 10 bases lay in between. The CDR3 has 14 amino acids. Written as DNA, the CDR3 is TGTGCCAGCAGCTTTAGGGTAGTATCCTACGAGCAGTACTTC. This encodes CASSFRVVSYEQYF.